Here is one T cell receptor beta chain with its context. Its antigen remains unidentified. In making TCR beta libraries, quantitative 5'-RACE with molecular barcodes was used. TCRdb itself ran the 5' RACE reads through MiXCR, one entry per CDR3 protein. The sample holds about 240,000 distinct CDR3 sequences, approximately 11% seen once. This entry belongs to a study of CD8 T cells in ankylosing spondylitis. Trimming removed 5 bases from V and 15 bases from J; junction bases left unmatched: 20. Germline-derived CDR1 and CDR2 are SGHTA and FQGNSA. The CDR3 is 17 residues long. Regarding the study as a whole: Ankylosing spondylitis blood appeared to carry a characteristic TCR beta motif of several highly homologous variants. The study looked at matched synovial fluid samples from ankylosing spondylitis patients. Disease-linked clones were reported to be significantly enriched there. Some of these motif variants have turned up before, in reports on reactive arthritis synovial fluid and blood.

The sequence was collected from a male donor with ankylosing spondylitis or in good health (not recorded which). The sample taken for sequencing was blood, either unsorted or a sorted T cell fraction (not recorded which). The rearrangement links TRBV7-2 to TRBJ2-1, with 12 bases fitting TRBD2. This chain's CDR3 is CASSPRGALAGGQLLFF. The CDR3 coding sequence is TGTGCCAGCAGCCCCAGGGGTGCGCTAGCGGGGGGGCAGCTTCTGTTCTTC.